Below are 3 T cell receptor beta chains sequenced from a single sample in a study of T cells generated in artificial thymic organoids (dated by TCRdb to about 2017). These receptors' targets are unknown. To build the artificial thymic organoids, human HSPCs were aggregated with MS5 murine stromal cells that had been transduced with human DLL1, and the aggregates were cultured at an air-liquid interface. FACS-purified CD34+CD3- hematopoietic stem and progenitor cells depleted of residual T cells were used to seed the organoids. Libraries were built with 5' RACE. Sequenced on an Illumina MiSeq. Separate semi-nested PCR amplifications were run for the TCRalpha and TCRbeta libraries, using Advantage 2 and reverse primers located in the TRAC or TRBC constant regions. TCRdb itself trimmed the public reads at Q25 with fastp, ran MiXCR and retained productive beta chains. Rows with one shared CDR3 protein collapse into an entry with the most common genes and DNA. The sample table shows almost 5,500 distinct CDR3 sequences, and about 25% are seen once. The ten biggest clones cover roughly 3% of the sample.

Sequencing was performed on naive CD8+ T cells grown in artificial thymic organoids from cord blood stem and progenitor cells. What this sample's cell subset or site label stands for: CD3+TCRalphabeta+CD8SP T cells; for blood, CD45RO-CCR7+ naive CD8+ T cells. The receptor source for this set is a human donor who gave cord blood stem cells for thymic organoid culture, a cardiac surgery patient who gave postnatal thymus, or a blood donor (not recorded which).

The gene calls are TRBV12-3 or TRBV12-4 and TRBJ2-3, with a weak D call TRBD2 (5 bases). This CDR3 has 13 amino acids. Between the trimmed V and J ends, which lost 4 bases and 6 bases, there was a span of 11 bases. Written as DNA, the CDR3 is TGTGCCAGCAGTTCGGGGTCAGAGGATACGCAGTATTTT. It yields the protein CASSSGSEDTQYF.

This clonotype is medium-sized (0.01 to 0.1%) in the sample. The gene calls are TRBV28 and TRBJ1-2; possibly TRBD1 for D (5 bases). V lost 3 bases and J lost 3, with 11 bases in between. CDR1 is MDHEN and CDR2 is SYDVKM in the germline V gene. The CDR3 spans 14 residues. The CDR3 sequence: CASSFRGGDYGYTF. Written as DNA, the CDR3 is TGTGCCAGCAGTTTCCGGGGAGGGGACTATGGCTACACCTTC.

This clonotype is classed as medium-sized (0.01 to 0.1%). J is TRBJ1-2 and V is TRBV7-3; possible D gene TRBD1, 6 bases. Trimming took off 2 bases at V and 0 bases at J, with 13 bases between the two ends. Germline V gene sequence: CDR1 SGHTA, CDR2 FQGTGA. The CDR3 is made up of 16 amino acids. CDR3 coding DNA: TGTGCCAGCAGCTTAGGCCCACAGGGCACTAACTATGGCTACACCTTC. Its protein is CASSLGPQGTNYGYTF.